Listed here are 3 T cell receptor beta chains from one sample, sequenced in a study of shared clonotypes between healthy human individuals. The repertoire was sequenced with immunoSEQ multiplex PCR; TCRdb's copy has only in-frame clones and lacks some. The table records 2 million to 3 million clones, over 85% of them present only once. The sequenced sample consisted of naive CD4+ T cells from PBMCs. Documented subset: CD45RA+ positively selected. Source of these receptors: a man younger than 35 in good health. Some clones in this sample may be carry-over from other donors' samples.

In this sample, this clone turned up once. The chain combines TRBV9 with TRBJ2-7; 9 nucleotides match TRBD1. The CDR3 has 16 amino acids. J lost 2 bases, V lost 4 bases, and 10 bases had no gene match. Germline CDR1 and CDR2: SGDLS and YYNGEE. The CDR3: CASSKTGQGKAYEQYF. The CDR3 region has the DNA TGTGCCAGCAGCAAGACGGGACAGGGAAAAGCCTACGAGCAGTACTTC.

The chain couples TRBV2 to TRBJ2-6; D not certain. V was cut by 8 bases and J by 0 bases, with 2 bases left in between. This CDR3 is 12 amino acids long. Germline V gene sequence: CDR1 SNHLY, CDR2 FYNNEI. CDR3 amino acids: CASDSGANVLTF. The CDR3 DNA reads as TGTGCCAGCGACTCTGGGGCCAACGTCCTGACTTTC.

V and J are TRBV7-9 and TRBJ2-1, with TRBD2 as a possible D gene (7 bases). Germline loops: CDR1 SEHNR, CDR2 FQNEAQ (reference sequence). The CDR3 consists of 16 residues. The V and J ends lost 5 bases and 7 bases respectively, with 21 bases between them. CDR3 sequence (DNA): TGTGCCAGCAGCCCCCGGGGGGCGGCGGCCCGGAATGAGCAGTTCTTC. Protein product: CASSPRGAAARNEQFF.